The 20 T cell receptor beta chains in this list originate from one sample, sequenced in a study of blood T cell repertoires in COVID-19. Sequencing was performed with immunoSEQ multiplex PCR; in TCRdb, only in-frame clones are kept and a portion is missing. The sample gives 250,000 to 400,000 clones, about nine tenths of which show up once; roughly 5% is in the top ten. The specimen was PBMCs or T cells enriched from blood (not recorded which). The receptor source for this set is a man between 60 and 75 years old who had recovered from COVID-19.

The genes are TRBV7-9 and TRBJ1-2, with D possibly TRBD1 on 5 matching bases. Per germline, CDR1 SEHNR and CDR2 FQNEAQ (reference sequence). Deletions cut 4 bases from V and 4 bases from J, with 13 bases between. CDR3 length equals 14 residues. The CDR3 DNA follows: TGTGCCAGCAGCTCCTCGTCGACAGTCTATGGCTACACCTTC. It codes for CASSSSSTVYGYTF.

On this clone itself: The same CDR3 can be traced to other DNA sequences in this sample. The chain uses TRBV3-1 (or the pseudogene TRBV3-2) and TRBJ2-7, with D perhaps TRBD1 (5 bases). Trimming took off 1 base at V and 6 bases at J, with 10 bases between the two ends. Germline V CDR1 and CDR2: LGHDT, YNNKEL (reference sequence). This CDR3 comprises 13 residues. The CDR3: CASSQGQGGEQYF. The CDR3 DNA reads as TGTGCCAGCAGCCAAGGGCAGGGTGGCGAGCAGTACTTC.

This chain connects TRBV27 to TRBJ2-3, with 7 bases fitting TRBD2. Germline V gene sequence: CDR1 MNHEY, CDR2 SMNVEV (reference sequence). The length of the CDR3 is 15 residues. Germline trimming cut 2 bases from V and 6 bases from J; bases unmatched to any gene: 8. CDR3 region: CASSLKVAGGDTQYF. The DNA of the CDR3 is TGTGCCAGCAGTTTAAAGGTTGCCGGGGGGGATACGCAGTATTTT.

This chain uses TRBV4-1 with TRBJ2-5, with TRBD1 matching 11 bases. CDR3 size: 19 residues. CDR1 MGHRA and CDR2 YSYEKL come from the germline V gene. The trim removed 6 bases at V and 5 bases at J, leaving 20 bases unmatched. In DNA form, the CDR3 reads TGCGCCAGCAGTCTCCCGTCCAGGACAGGGGGCTACAGGGGGGAGACCCAGTACTTC. Translation gives CASSLPSRTGGYRGETQYF.

The chain carries TRBV30 and TRBJ2-7, with D maybe TRBD1 (6 bases). From germline, CDR1 is GTSNPN and CDR2 SVGIG (reference sequence). The CDR3 is made up of 15 amino acids. V was cut by 0 bases and J by 1 base, with 13 bases left in between. The CDR3 region is CAWSVNTGSSYEQYF. CDR3 DNA: TGTGCCTGGAGTGTAAATACAGGGTCATCCTACGAGCAGTACTTC.

V is TRBV18 and J is TRBJ2-2, with 7 bases aligning to TRBD1. Germline CDR1 is KGHSH and CDR2 is LQKENI. The CDR3 loop spans 15 amino acids. With V trimmed by 6 bases and J by 0 bases, 4 bases remained unmatched. For the CDR3, the DNA is TGTGCCAGCTCCTGGGACAGACCGAACACCGGGGAGCTGTTTTTT. Translating gives CASSWDRPNTGELFF.

The chain joins TRBV19 to TRBJ2-3, with 13 bases aligning to TRBD2. Trimming at V came to 3 bases and at J to 2 bases, leaving 2 bases not matched to a gene. There are 16 residues in the CDR3. CDR1 and CDR2 (germline): LNHDA, SQIVND (reference sequence). This CDR3 reads CASSITSGRATDTQYF. CDR3 DNA sequence: TGTGCCAGTAGTATCACTAGCGGGAGGGCCACAGATACGCAGTATTTT. The full variable domain, in which reference TRBV19 and TRBJ2-3 provide the parts outside the CDR3, is DGGITQSPKYLFRKEGQNVTLSCEQNLNHDAMYWYRQDPGQGLRLIYYSQIVNDFQKGDIAEGYSVSREKKESFPLTVTSAQKNPTAFYLCASSITSGRATDTQYFGPGTRLTVL.

V and J are TRBV5-1 and TRBJ2-5; tentatively, D is TRBD1 (6 bases). There are 16 residues in the CDR3. Germline values: CDR1 SGHRS, CDR2 YFSETQ. Trimming removed 5 bases from V and 5 bases from J, with 22 bases in between. The CDR3 region is CASRPPTGTTGETQYF. Written as DNA, the CDR3 is TGCGCCAGCAGGCCCCCCACCGGGACAACCGGTGAGACCCAGTACTTC.

This chain uses TRBV5-1 with TRBJ2-1, with 8 bases that match TRBD2. The CDR3 is 16 residues long. V lost 2 bases to trimming and J lost 0 bases; unmatched junction nucleotides: 4. Germline V gene data show CDR1 as SGHRS and CDR2 as YFSETQ. The CDR3 coding sequence is TGCGCCAGCAGCTTCACAAGCGGGAGCTCCTACAATGAGCAGTTCTTC. It translates to CASSFTSGSSYNEQFF.

This chain links TRBV18 with TRBJ1-4; no reliable D call. The germline V gene has CDR1 KGHSH and CDR2 LQKENI. V was clipped by 3 bases and J by 0 bases, with 11 bases between them. The CDR3 sequence is 16 residues long. CDR3 sequence reads: CASSPYSHSTNEKLFF. CDR3 DNA sequence: TGTGCCAGCTCACCTTACAGCCATTCAACTAATGAAAAACTGTTTTTT.

The chain joins TRBV6-5 to TRBJ2-7, with TRBD2 as a possible D gene (5 bases). Germline CDR1 MNHEY, CDR2 SVGAGI. This CDR3 contains 15 residues. Trimming left V 0 bases short and J 7 bases short, with 16 bases between. In nucleotides, the CDR3 is TGTGCCAGCAGTTACTCGACTCGGGGTTTGGGTGAGCAGTACTTC. Its translation is CASSYSTRGLGEQYF.

The J gene is TRBJ1-5, the V gene TRBV5-1; D not certain. Trimming stripped 1 base from V and 7 bases from J, with 9 bases between. In germline, CDR1 is SGHRS, CDR2 YFSETQ. This CDR3 spans 13 amino acids. CDR3 bases: TGCGCCAGCAGCTTGACAGAAGGCCAGCCCCAGCATTTT. Residues: CASSLTEGQPQHF.

The J gene is TRBJ1-2, the V gene TRBV6-5; 8 bases agree with TRBD1. The CDR3 sequence is 14 residues long. V was clipped by 5 bases and J by 6 bases; unmatched bases: 8. Germline CDR1 is MNHEY and CDR2 is SVGAGI. CDR3 in amino acids: CASSPQGALNGYTF. As DNA, the CDR3 is TGTGCCAGCAGTCCGCAGGGGGCTTTAAATGGCTACACCTTC.

The V call is TRBV6-2 or TRBV6-3, the J call TRBJ2-1; D is ambiguous. The CDR3 is 14 amino acids. Germline-derived CDR1 and CDR2 are MNHEY and SVGEGT. Between the trimmed V and J ends, which lost 0 bases and 5 bases, there was a span of 8 bases. In DNA, the CDR3 is TGTGCCAGCAGTTACTCTGAGAGTCACAATGAGCAGTTCTTC. Its translation: CASSYSESHNEQFF.

V usage is TRBV5-6 and J usage is TRBJ2-1; 10 bases agree with TRBD2. The germline gives CDR1 SGHDT, CDR2 YYEEEE. V lost 4 bases to trimming and J lost 7 bases; unmatched junction nucleotides: 8. CDR3 size: 15 residues. CDR3 DNA: TGTGCCAGCAGCACAGCGGGAGGGCCCGATAATGAGCAGTTCTTC. Its translation: CASSTAGGPDNEQFF.

V and J are TRBV6-1 and TRBJ1-2; 10 nucleotides line up with TRBD1. The CDR3 length is 13 residues. V gave up 3 bases and J gave up 7 bases; unmatched junction bases: 2. CDR1 and CDR2 from the germline V gene are MNHNS and SASEGT. CDR3 in amino acids: CASSEWTGGGYTF. CDR3 nucleotide sequence: TGTGCCAGCAGTGAGTGGACAGGGGGTGGCTACACCTTC.

The chain uses TRBV27 and TRBJ1-5, with a weak D call TRBD1 (5 bases). Germline V gene data show CDR1 as MNHEY and CDR2 as SMNVEV (reference sequence). The CDR3 is made up of 13 amino acids. Trimming stripped 5 bases from V and 6 bases from J, with 11 bases between. The CDR3 DNA is TGTGCCAGCAGTGTCAGGGAGGGTCAGCCCCAGCATTTT. This sequence encodes CASSVREGQPQHF.

The count of this clone is one. The J gene is TRBJ1-5, the V gene TRBV19; D remains ambiguous. V was cut by 5 bases and J by 2 bases, with 16 bases left in between. This CDR3 spans 16 amino acids. CDR1 is LNHDA and CDR2 is SQIVND in the germline V gene (reference sequence). CDR3 DNA: TGTGCCAGTAGTTGGTCGGCAACCCGGGGCAATCAGCCCCAGCATTTT. This translates into CASSWSATRGNQPQHF.

The chain recombines TRBV13 with TRBJ2-7; D perhaps matches TRBD1 (5 bases). Germline V gene lookup returns CDR1 PRHDT and CDR2 FYEKMQ (reference sequence). The CDR3 is 12 residues long. Deletions cut 3 bases from V and 6 bases from J, with 9 bases between. DNA for the CDR3: TGTGCCAGCAGCTTCTTTAGGGGCGAGCAGTACTTC. Its protein product is CASSFFRGEQYF. The entire variable domain, with the rest obtained from reference TRBV13 and TRBJ2-7, is as follows: AAGVIQSPRHLIKEKRETATLKCYPIPRHDTVYWYQQGPGQDPQFLISFYEKMQSDKGSIPDRFSAQQFSDYHSELNMSSLELGDSALYFCASSFFRGEQYFGPGTRLTVT.

J is TRBJ1-3 and V is TRBV18, with a tentative D call TRBD1 (5 bases). Germline V gene data show CDR1 as KGHSH and CDR2 as LQKENI. The CDR3 is made up of 14 amino acids. V dropped 4 bases and J dropped 4 bases, with 11 bases sitting between them. CDR3 sequence reads: CASSQNRRGNTIYF. DNA for the CDR3: TGTGCCAGCTCACAGAACAGGAGAGGAAACACCATATATTTT.